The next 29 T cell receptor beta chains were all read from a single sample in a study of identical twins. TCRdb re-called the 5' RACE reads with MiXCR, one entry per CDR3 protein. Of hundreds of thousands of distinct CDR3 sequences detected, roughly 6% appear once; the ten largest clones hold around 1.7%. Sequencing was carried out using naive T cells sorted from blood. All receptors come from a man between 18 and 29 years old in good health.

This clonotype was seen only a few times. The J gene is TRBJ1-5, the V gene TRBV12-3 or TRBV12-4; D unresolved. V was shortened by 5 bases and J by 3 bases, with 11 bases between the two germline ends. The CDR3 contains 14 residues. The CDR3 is CASSPNPTNQPQHF. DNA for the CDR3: TGTGCCAGCAGTCCCAACCCAACCAATCAGCCCCAGCATTTT.

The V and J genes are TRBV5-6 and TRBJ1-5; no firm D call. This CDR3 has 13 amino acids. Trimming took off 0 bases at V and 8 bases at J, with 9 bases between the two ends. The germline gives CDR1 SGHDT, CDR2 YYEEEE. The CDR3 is CASSLGYGEPQHF. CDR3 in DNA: TGTGCCAGCAGCTTGGGATACGGGGAGCCCCAGCATTTT.

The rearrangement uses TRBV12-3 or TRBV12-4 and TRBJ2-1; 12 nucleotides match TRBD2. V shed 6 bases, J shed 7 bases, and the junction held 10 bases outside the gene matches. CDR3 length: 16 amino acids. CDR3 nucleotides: TGTGCCAGCAGAGGGGGTCCCGGGACTAGCGGGAATGAGCAGTTCTTC. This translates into CASRGGPGTSGNEQFF.

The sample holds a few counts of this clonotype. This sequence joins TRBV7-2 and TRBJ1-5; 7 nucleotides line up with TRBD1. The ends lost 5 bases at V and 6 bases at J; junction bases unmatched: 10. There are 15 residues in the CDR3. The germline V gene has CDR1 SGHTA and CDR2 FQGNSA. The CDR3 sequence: CASSVSQGGGQPQHF. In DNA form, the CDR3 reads TGTGCCAGCAGCGTCTCCCAGGGGGGAGGTCAGCCCCAGCATTTT.

CDR3 region: CASSFGTGGSGNTIYF. The CDR3 coding sequence is TGTGCCAGCAGTTTTGGGACAGGGGGAAGTGGAAACACCATATATTTT. The J gene is TRBJ1-3, the V gene TRBV12-3 or TRBV12-4; 11 bases are a match to TRBD1. V lost 3 bases, J lost 3 bases, and 4 bases stayed unmatched. This CDR3 comprises 16 residues.

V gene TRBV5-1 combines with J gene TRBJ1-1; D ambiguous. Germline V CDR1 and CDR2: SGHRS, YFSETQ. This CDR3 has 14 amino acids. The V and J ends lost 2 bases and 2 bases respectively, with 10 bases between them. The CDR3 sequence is CASSFQDGNTEAFF. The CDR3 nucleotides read TGCGCCAGCAGCTTCCAGGACGGCAACACTGAAGCTTTCTTT.

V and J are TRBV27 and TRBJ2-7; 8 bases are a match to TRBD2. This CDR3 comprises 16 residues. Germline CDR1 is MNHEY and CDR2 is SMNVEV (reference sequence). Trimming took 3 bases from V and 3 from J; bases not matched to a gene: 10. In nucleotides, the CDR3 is TGTGCCAGCAGTTTCCTTACGGGCGGGAGGAACTACGAGCAGTACTTC. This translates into CASSFLTGGRNYEQYF.

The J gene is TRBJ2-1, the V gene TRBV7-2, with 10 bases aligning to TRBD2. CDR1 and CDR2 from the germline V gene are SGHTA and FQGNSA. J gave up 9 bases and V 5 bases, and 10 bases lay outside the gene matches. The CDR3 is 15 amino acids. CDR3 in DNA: TGTGCCAGCAGCCAAGCGGGAGGGCCTGGGCCTGAGCAGTTCTTC. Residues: CASSQAGGPGPEQFF.

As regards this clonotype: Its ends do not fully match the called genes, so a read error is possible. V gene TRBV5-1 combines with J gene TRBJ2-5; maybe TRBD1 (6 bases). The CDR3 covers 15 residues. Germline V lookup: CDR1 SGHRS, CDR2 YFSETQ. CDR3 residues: CASNLERPPGVAQYF. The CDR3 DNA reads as TGCGCCAGCAACTTGGAGCGACCACCAGGGGTGGCCCAGTACTTC.

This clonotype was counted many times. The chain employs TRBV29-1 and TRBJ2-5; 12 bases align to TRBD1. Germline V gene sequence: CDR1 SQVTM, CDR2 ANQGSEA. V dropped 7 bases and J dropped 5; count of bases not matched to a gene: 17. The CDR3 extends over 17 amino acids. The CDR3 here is CSGADRRGTGGSETQYF. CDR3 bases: TGCAGCGGAGCCGATCGCCGAGGGACAGGGGGCTCTGAGACCCAGTACTTC.

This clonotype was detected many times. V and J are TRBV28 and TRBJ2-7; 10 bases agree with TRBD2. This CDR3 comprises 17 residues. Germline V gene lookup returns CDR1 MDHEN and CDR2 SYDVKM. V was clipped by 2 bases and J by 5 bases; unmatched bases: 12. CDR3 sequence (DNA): TGTGCCAGCAGTTTAACTGGGGCGCGGCTAGCGGGAGACGAGCAGTACTTC. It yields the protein CASSLTGARLAGDEQYF.

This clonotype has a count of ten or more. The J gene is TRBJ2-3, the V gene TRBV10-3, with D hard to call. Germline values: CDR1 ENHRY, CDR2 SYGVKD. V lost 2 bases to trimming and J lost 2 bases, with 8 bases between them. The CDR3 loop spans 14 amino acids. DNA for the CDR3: TGTGCCATCAGTGAGAGGCAGGTCACAGATACGCAGTATTTT. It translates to CAISERQVTDTQYF.

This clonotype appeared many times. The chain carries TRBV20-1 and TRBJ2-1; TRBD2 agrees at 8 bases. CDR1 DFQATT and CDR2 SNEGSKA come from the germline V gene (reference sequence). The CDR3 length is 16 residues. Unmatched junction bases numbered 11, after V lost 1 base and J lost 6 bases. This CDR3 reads CSARVGAGARSNEQFF. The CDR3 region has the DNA TGCAGTGCTAGAGTAGGAGCGGGGGCGAGGTCCAATGAGCAGTTCTTC.

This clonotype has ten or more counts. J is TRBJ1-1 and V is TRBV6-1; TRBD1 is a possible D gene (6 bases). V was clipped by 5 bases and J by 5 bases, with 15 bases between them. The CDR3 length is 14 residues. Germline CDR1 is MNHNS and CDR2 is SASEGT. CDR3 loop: CASSTSGVGTEAFF. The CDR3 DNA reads TGTGCCAGCAGTACATCAGGGGTAGGGACTGAAGCTTTCTTT.

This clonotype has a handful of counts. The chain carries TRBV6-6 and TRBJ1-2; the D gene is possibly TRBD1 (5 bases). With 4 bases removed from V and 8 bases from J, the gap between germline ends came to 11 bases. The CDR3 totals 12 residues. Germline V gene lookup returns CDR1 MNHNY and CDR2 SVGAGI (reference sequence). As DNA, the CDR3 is TGTGCCAGCAGTTTCGGGGGGGAAGGCTACACCTTC. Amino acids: CASSFGGEGYTF.

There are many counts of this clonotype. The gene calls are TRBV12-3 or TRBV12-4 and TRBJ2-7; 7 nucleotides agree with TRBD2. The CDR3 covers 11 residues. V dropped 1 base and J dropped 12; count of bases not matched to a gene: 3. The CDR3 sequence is CASSLGTRTYV. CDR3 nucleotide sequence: TGTGCCAGCAGTTTAGGGACTAGAACGTACGTC.

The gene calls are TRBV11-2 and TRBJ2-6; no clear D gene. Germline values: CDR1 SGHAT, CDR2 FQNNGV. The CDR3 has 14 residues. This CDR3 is CAKAIFSGANVLTF. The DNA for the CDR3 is TGTGCAAAAGCCATATTCTCTGGGGCCAACGTCCTGACTTTC.

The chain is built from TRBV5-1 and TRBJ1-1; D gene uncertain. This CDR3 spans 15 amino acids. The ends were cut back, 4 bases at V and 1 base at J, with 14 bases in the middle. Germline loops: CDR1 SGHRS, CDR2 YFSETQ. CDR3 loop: CASSLSGLGNTEAFF. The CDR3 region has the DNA TGCGCCAGCAGCCTGTCGGGGTTAGGGAACACTGAAGCTTTCTTT.

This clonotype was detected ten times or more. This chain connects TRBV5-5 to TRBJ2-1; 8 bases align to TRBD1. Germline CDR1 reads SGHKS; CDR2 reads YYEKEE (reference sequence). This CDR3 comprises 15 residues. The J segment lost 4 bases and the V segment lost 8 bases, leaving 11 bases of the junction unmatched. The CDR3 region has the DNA TGTGCCAGGCGACTGGACAGGGTGATTTACAATGAGCAGTTCTTC. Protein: CARRLDRVIYNEQFF.

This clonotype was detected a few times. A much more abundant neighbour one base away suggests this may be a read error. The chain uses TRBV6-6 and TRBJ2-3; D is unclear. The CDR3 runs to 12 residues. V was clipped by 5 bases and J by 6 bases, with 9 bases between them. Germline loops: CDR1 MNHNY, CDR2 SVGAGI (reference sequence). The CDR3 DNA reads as TGTGCCAGCAGTCCCGTCTGGGATACGCAGTATTTT. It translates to CASSPVWDTQYF.

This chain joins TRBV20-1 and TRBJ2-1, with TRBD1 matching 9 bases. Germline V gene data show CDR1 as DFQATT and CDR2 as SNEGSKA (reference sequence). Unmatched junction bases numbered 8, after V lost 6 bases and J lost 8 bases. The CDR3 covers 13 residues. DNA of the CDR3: TGCAGTGCGAAAGGACAGGGGCGGGATGAGCAGTTCTTC. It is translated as CSAKGQGRDEQFF.

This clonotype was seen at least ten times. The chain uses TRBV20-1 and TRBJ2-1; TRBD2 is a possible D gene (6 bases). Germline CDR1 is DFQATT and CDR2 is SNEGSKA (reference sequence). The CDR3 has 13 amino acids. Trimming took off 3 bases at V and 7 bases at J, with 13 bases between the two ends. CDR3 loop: CSASRLAHNEQFF. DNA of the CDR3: TGCAGTGCTAGTCGGCTAGCGCATAATGAGCAGTTCTTC.

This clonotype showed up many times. Here the CDR3 reads CSGGPGLAATDTQYF. CDR3 nucleotides: TGCAGCGGGGGACCGGGACTAGCGGCCACAGATACGCAGTATTTT. The chain links TRBV29-1 to TRBJ2-3; 11 bases are a match to TRBD2. V shed 7 bases and J 2 bases; nucleotides not matched to a gene: 8. The CDR3 is 15 amino acids. Germline-derived CDR1 and CDR2 are SQVTM and ANQGSEA.

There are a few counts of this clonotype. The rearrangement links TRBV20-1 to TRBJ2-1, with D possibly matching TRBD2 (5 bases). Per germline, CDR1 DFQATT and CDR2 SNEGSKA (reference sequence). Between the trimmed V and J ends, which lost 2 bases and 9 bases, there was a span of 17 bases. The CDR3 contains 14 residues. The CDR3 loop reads CSARTQLVGSEQFF. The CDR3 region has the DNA TGCAGTGCTAGAACCCAACTAGTAGGGAGTGAGCAGTTCTTC.

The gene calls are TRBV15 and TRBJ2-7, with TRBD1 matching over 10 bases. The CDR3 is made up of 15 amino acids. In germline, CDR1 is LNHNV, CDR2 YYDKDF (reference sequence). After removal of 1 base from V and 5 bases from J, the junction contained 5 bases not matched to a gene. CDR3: CATSRVGTGDHEQYF. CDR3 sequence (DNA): TGTGCCACCAGCAGAGTTGGGACAGGGGACCACGAGCAGTACTTC.

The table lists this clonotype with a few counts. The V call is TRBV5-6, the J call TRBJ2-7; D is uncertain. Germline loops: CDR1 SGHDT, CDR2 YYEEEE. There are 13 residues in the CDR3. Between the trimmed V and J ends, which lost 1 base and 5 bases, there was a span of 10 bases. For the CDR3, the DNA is TGTGCCAGCAGCTTGCCACGGAAGGACGAGCAGTACTTC. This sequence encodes CASSLPRKDEQYF.

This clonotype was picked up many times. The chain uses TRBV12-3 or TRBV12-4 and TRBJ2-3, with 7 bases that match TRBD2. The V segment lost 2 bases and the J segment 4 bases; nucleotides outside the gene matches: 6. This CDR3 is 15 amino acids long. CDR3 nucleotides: TGTGCCAGCAGTTTATCTAGCGGAGTACCAGATACGCAGTATTTT. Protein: CASSLSSGVPDTQYF.

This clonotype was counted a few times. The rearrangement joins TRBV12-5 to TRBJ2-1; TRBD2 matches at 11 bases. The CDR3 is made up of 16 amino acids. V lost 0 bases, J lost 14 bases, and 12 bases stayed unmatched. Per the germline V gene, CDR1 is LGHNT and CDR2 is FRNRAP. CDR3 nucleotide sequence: TGTGCTAGTGGTTTGGTAATTAGCGGGAGGGCTCGTGGTGAGTTCTTC. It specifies CASGLVISGRARGEFF.

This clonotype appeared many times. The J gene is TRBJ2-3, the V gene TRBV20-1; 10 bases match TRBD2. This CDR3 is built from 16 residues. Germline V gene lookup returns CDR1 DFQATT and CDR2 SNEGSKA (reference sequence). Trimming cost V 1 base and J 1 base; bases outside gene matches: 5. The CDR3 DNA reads TGCAGTGCTAGAGGCGTTGGGACTAGCGGCACAGATACGCAGTATTTT. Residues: CSARGVGTSGTDTQYF.